This entry features one T cell receptor (beta chain) sequence. What it binds is unknown. This CDR3 has 16 amino acids. V was trimmed by 1 base and J by 5 bases, leaving 14 bases between them. CDR1 is SEHNR, CDR2 FQNEAQ, per germline (reference sequence). The entry originates in a study of untreated major depressive disorder. The table came from immunoSEQ multiplex PCR; TCRdb's copy has only in-frame clones and leaves some out. Of approximately 24,000 clones in the sample, 90% to 95% were seen once. Findings of the study overall: Compared with controls, depressed patients showed more TRBV05-01 (Vbeta 5.1) usage in CD4+ T cells.

The sequence was obtained from a woman aged 30 to 39 with major depressive disorder. The sample consisted of CD4+ T cells from PBMCs. This sequence joins TRBV7-9 and TRBJ1-4; the D is unclear. For the CDR3, the DNA is TGTGCCAGCAGCTTAGGCTCTCGGAGATTGAATGAAAAACTGTTTTTT. Its translation: CASSLGSRRLNEKLFF.